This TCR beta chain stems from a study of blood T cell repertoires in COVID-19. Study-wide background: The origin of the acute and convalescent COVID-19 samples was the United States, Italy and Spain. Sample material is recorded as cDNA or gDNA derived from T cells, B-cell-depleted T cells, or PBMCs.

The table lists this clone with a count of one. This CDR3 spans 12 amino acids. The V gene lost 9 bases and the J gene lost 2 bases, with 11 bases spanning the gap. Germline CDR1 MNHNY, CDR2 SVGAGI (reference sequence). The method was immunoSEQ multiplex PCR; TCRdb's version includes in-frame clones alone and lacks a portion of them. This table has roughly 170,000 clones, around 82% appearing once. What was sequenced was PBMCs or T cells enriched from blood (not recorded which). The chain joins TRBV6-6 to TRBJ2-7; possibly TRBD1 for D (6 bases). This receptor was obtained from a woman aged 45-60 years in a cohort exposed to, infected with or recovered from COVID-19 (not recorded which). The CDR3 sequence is CASTGSAYEQYF. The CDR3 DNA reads TGTGCCAGTACAGGGTCGGCCTACGAGCAGTACTTC.